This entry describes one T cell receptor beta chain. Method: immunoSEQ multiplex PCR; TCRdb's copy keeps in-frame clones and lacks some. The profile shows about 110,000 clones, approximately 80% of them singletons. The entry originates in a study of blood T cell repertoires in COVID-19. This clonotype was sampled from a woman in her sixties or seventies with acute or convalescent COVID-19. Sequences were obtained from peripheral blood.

This CDR3 reads CASSPDRGAYGYTF. Here the CDR3 DNA reads TGTGCCAGCAGCCCGGACAGGGGAGCCTATGGCTACACCTTC. V gene TRBV9 combines with J gene TRBJ1-2, with 9 bases fitting TRBD1. Per germline, CDR1 SGDLS and CDR2 YYNGEE. Losses at the gene ends were 4 bases for V and 4 bases for J; bases not matched to a gene: 5. The CDR3 covers 14 residues.